One and the same sample provided the 18 T cell receptor beta chains below, sequenced in a study of OX40 agonist ivuxolimab in advanced cancers. TCRdb's copy holds only in-frame clones and misses some; the assay was immunoSEQ multiplex PCR. Here the sample spans about 59,000 clones, roughly 83% being singletons. This material consisted of CD4+ or CD8+ T cells sorted from blood, taken in a trial of the OX40 agonist ivuxolimab. All receptors derive from an adult with an advanced solid tumor such as melanoma, head and neck, liver or kidney cancer.

The chain uses TRBV5-4 and TRBJ1-1, with 9 bases matching TRBD1. This CDR3 has 14 residues. Trimming cost V 7 bases and J 3 bases; bases outside gene matches: 7. The V gene's germline CDR1 is SGHNT and CDR2 YYREEE (reference sequence). The CDR3 spells CASGGQGRHTEAFF. CDR3 nucleotide sequence: TGTGCCAGCGGGGGACAGGGACGGCACACTGAAGCTTTCTTT.

This clone was observed a few times. The chain carries TRBV14 and TRBJ2-7; 10 nucleotides line up with TRBD2. The CDR3 has 15 residues. Germline lookup yields CDR1 SGHDN and CDR2 FVKESK. The V and J ends lost 1 base and 7 bases, in that order; junction bases with no gene match: 7. CDR3 region: CASSQALAGPGEQYF. Written as DNA, the CDR3 is TGTGCCAGCAGCCAAGCACTAGCGGGGCCGGGGGAGCAGTACTTC.

This chain links TRBV15 with TRBJ1-2, with unresolved D. The V gene lost 5 bases and the J gene lost 1 base, with 8 bases spanning the gap. The length of the CDR3 is 13 residues. Per the germline V gene, CDR1 is LNHNV and CDR2 is YYDKDF (reference sequence). CDR3: CATSSTVNYGYTF. The CDR3 DNA is TGTGCCACCAGCTCTACAGTTAACTATGGCTACACCTTC.

The chain uses TRBV5-1 and TRBJ2-5; TRBD2 agrees at 7 bases. Germline lookup yields CDR1 SGHRS and CDR2 YFSETQ. The CDR3 is 17 amino acids. V shed 0 bases and J 2 bases; nucleotides not matched to a gene: 10. The CDR3, as DNA: TGCGCCAGCAGCTTGGAAGGGCTAGCGGTTAGACAAGAGACCCAGTACTTC. Residues: CASSLEGLAVRQETQYF.

This clone was observed a handful of times. The gene calls are TRBV7-9 and TRBJ1-5, with D hard to call. The germline V gene has CDR1 SEHNR and CDR2 FQNEAQ (reference sequence). V lost 4 bases to trimming and J lost 2 bases, with 6 bases between them. The CDR3 totals 13 residues. CDR3 residues: CASSYTGNQPQHF. The CDR3 nucleotides are TGTGCCAGCAGCTACACTGGCAATCAGCCCCAGCATTTT.

V and J are TRBV7-8 and TRBJ1-6; D gene uncertain. The length of the CDR3 is 14 residues. Trimming took off 3 bases at V and 6 bases at J, with 9 bases between the two ends. The germline V gene has CDR1 SGHVS and CDR2 FQNEAQ. The CDR3 bases are TGTGCCAGCAGCTTGGACCCCGCTAATTCACCCCTCCACTTT. Encoded protein: CASSLDPANSPLHF.

V gene TRBV18 combines with J gene TRBJ2-1, with 7 bases that match TRBD1. The trim removed 3 bases at V and 7 bases at J, leaving 9 bases unmatched. This CDR3 is built from 15 residues. Germline CDR1 and CDR2: KGHSH and LQKENI. The CDR3 DNA follows: TGTGCCAGCTCACCGGGGACAGATCCTAGGAATGAGCAGTTCTTC. This encodes CASSPGTDPRNEQFF.

The rearrangement uses TRBV5-1 and TRBJ2-3, with TRBD2 matching 8 bases. Trimming cost V 8 bases and J 6 bases; bases outside gene matches: 14. The CDR3 consists of 15 residues. Germline V gene data show CDR1 as SGHRS and CDR2 as YFSETQ. The CDR3 bases are TGCGCCAGTCGGAGCGGGGGTCCTTCCGGGGATACGCAGTATTTT. It codes for CASRSGGPSGDTQYF.

This chain links TRBV18 with TRBJ1-1; a possible D gene is TRBD1 (5 bases). The CDR3 is 16 amino acids. Germline loops: CDR1 KGHSH, CDR2 LQKENI. Between the trimmed V and J ends, which lost 3 bases and 0 bases, there was a span of 14 bases. This CDR3 is CASSPGAGNMNTEAFF. The CDR3 region has the DNA TGTGCCAGCTCACCTGGGGCAGGGAACATGAACACTGAAGCTTTCTTT.

The chain is built from TRBV19 and TRBJ1-4, with D possibly being TRBD1 (5 bases). Trimming removed 11 bases from V and 10 bases from J, with 20 bases in between. This CDR3 spans 13 amino acids. CDR1 and CDR2 from the germline V gene are LNHDA and SQIVND (reference sequence). The CDR3 coding sequence is TGTGCCTCAACGGAGGAGGGGAGCGGAAAACTGTTTTTT. This gives the protein CASTEEGSGKLFF.

The chain recombines TRBV2 with TRBJ2-3, with 7 bases aligning to TRBD2. V dropped 10 bases and J dropped 1; count of bases not matched to a gene: 11. CDR1 SNHLY and CDR2 FYNNEI come from the germline V gene. The CDR3 runs 15 residues. The CDR3 DNA reads as TGTGCCACGACTCGCTTTGCGGGGGGCACAGATACGCAGTATTTT. It codes for CATTRFAGGTDTQYF.

In its sample, this clone ranks as medium-sized (0.01 to 0.1%). The chain has TRBV19 and TRBJ1-1; D is perhaps TRBD1 (6 bases). The length of the CDR3 is 14 residues. Germline V lookup: CDR1 LNHDA, CDR2 SQIVND (reference sequence). Trimming took 8 bases from V and 0 from J, leaving 13 bases between them. This CDR3 reads CASYKTGMNTEAFF. In DNA form, the CDR3 reads TGTGCCAGTTATAAAACAGGGATGAACACTGAAGCTTTCTTT.

The rearrangement uses TRBV6-5 and TRBJ1-2; D possibly corresponds to TRBD1 (5 bases). Germline CDR1 and CDR2: MNHEY and SVGAGI. There are 14 residues in the CDR3. The V gene lost 6 bases and the J gene lost 5 bases, with 16 bases spanning the gap. The chain's CDR3 is CASSRDFGGYGYTF. The CDR3, as DNA: TGTGCCAGCAGCCGGGACTTCGGGGGGTATGGCTACACCTTC.

This chain connects TRBV4-1 to TRBJ2-7; D uncertain. Per the germline V gene, CDR1 is MGHRA and CDR2 is YSYEKL. The V end was cut by 0 bases, the J end by 7 bases, with 13 bases between. The CDR3 contains 14 residues. In DNA form, the CDR3 reads TGCGCCAGCAGCCAAGATTGGACGTGTTGTGAGCAGTACTTC. This encodes CASSQDWTCCEQYF.

The V gene is TRBV25-1, the J gene TRBJ1-5, with D unclear. Trimming stripped 6 bases from V and 7 bases from J, with 16 bases between. Germline-derived CDR1 and CDR2 are MGHDK and SYGVNS. The CDR3 runs 14 residues. CDR3 region: CASSQFGEGQPQHF. The DNA for the CDR3 is TGTGCCAGCAGCCAATTCGGGGAGGGACAGCCCCAGCATTTT.

In its sample, this clone was seen once. This chain uses TRBV6-1 with TRBJ2-5; TRBD2 might be the D (6 bases). V lost 1 base and J 2 bases, leaving 14 bases between the germline ends. CDR1 is MNHNS and CDR2 is SASEGT in the germline V gene. CDR3 length: 16 amino acids. The CDR3 is CASSEGPGGGQETQYF. The CDR3 DNA follows: TGTGCCAGCAGTGAAGGCCCCGGGGGAGGACAAGAGACCCAGTACTTC.

The rearrangement joins TRBV2 to TRBJ1-1; no reliable D call. Trimming pared 6 bases from V and 0 bases from J, leaving 8 bases between. The V gene's germline CDR1 is SNHLY and CDR2 FYNNEI. CDR3 length equals 13 residues. Here the CDR3 reads CASRRPMNTEAFF. CDR3 nucleotides: TGTGCCAGCAGAAGACCGATGAACACTGAAGCTTTCTTT.

This clone is labeled medium-sized. The chain has TRBV2 and TRBJ2-3, with D perhaps being TRBD1 or TRBD2 (5 bases each). Per the germline V gene, CDR1 is SNHLY and CDR2 is FYNNEI. Trimming removed 7 bases from V and 7 bases from J, with 21 bases in between. The CDR3 is 15 residues long. CDR3 loop: CASTGTWASPYTQYF. CDR3 coding DNA: TGTGCCAGCACCGGGACGTGGGCCTCCCCATATACGCAGTATTTT.